A selection of T cell receptor beta chains follows, all from one sample in a study of blood T cell repertoires in COVID-19. Profiled with immunoSEQ multiplex PCR; TCRdb holds only in-frame clones, not every one. The data hold around 290,000 clones, with roughly 90% observed a single time. The specimen sequenced was PBMCs or T cells enriched from blood (not recorded which). These TCRs come from a woman aged 40 to 50 who had recovered from COVID-19. Both conserved end residues are part of each CDR3. Each record gives: D gene, J gene, clone size, V gene, CDR3 protein, CDR3 DNA. The D gene is left open where the match is weak. Only part of the rows carry a size: once, few, many, or a class if the clone is expanded.

>TRBD2|TRBJ2-2|once|TRBV3-1/TRBV3-2
CASSQLLAGGPGELFF
TGTGCCAGCAGCCAGCTACTAGCGGGGGGGCCCGGGGAGCTGTTTTTT
>.|TRBJ2-5|.|TRBV5-4
CASSTRQAEETQYF
TGTGCCAGCAGCACGAGACAGGCAGAAGAGACCCAGTACTTC
>TRBD2|TRBJ2-3|.|TRBV7-3
CASSLAGGRTDTQYF
TGTGCCAGCAGCTTAGCGGGGGGCCGCACAGATACGCAGTATTTT
>TRBD2|TRBJ2-5|.|TRBV11-2
CASSLTAGVETQYF
TGTGCCAGCAGCTTAACAGCGGGGGTAGAGACCCAGTACTTC
>TRBD2|TRBJ2-1|.|TRBV29-1
CSVERRLARFAEQFF
TGCAGCGTTGAACGCCGACTAGCCCGGTTCGCTGAGCAGTTCTTC
>TRBD1|TRBJ2-1|.|TRBV5-5
CASSFGTGTGMNEQFF
TGTGCCAGCAGCTTCGGGACCGGGACAGGGATGAATGAGCAGTTCTTC
>.|TRBJ1-2|.|TRBV5-8
CASSLGGVGYGYTF
TGTGCCAGCAGCTTGGGGGGGGTCGGCTATGGCTACACCTTC
>.|TRBJ1-3|.|TRBV30
CAWRPDSLSGNTIYF
TGTGCCTGGAGGCCGGACAGCCTCTCTGGAAACACCATATATTTT
>TRBD1|TRBJ1-1|.|TRBV7-9
CASSWGQSNTEAFF
TGTGCCAGCAGCTGGGGACAGTCGAACACTGAAGCTTTCTTT
>TRBD2|TRBJ2-4|once|TRBV3-1/TRBV3-2
CASSPRGAGLAGEAKNIQYF
TGTGCCAGCAGCCCAAGGGGGGCGGGACTAGCGGGAGAGGCCAAAAACATTCAGTACTTC
>TRBD1|TRBJ2-7|.|TRBV7-9
CASSLTGAGEQYF
TGTGCCAGCAGCTTAACAGGGGCTGGGGAGCAGTACTTC
>TRBD1|TRBJ1-2|.|TRBV4-1
CASSQATGNYGYTF
TGCGCCAGCAGCCAAGCGACAGGGAACTATGGCTACACCTTC
>TRBD1|TRBJ2-1|.|TRBV29-1
CSVEGVLGQTYNEQFF
TGCAGCGTTGAAGGCGTCTTGGGACAGACCTACAATGAGCAGTTCTTC
>.|TRBJ1-2|few|TRBV11-2
CASSLAIGANYGYTF
TGTGCCAGCAGCTTAGCTATCGGGGCTAACTATGGCTACACCTTC
>.|TRBJ1-5|.|TRBV6-2/TRBV6-3
CASSRGSNQPQHF
TGTGCCAGCAGTAGGGGGAGCAATCAGCCCCAGCATTTT
>TRBD1|TRBJ1-6|.|TRBV19
CASSGTANSPLHF
TGTGCCAGCTCCGGGACAGCAAATTCACCCCTCCACTTT
>TRBD1|TRBJ2-1|few|TRBV7-9
CASSPRGRGRSNEQFF
TGTGCCAGCAGCCCTCGGGGCAGGGGGCGGTCGAATGAGCAGTTCTTC
>.|TRBJ1-2|.|TRBV16
CASSQSRGSVVATF
TGTGCCAGCAGCCAATCGAGAGGTTCAGTGGTGGCCACCTTC
>.|TRBJ2-5|.|TRBV11-3
CASSPRLGTGETQYF
TGTGCCAGCAGCCCCCGACTAGGAACAGGAGAGACCCAGTACTTC
>.|TRBJ2-1|.|TRBV5-1
CASSLGRGNEQFF
TGCGCCAGCAGCTTGGGACGGGGGAATGAGCAGTTCTTC
>.|TRBJ1-6|.|TRBV9
CASSVNGKNSPLHF
TGTGCCAGCAGCGTAAACGGGAAAAATTCACCCCTCCACTTT
>.|TRBJ2-5|.|TRBV19
CASSPRGGWAQYF
TGTGCCAGTAGTCCCCGAGGGGGTTGGGCCCAGTACTTC
>.|TRBJ2-1|.|TRBV2
CASSVFSGVPEQFF
TGTGCCAGCAGTGTCTTTAGCGGCGTCCCCGAGCAGTTCTTC
>.|TRBJ1-5|.|TRBV18
CASSPVPWGGNQPQHF
TGTGCCAGCTCACCAGTCCCCTGGGGAGGCAATCAGCCCCAGCATTTT
>TRBD2|TRBJ2-1|.|TRBV19
CASTQSGRAYNEQFF
TGTGCCAGTACCCAAAGCGGGAGGGCCTACAATGAGCAGTTCTTC
>TRBD1|TRBJ1-1|.|TRBV7-3
CASSPPDRATEAFF
TGTGCCAGCAGCCCGCCCGACAGGGCCACTGAAGCTTTCTTT
>.|TRBJ1-5|.|TRBV18
CASSPTGGAGQPQHF
TGTGCCAGCTCCCCTACCGGGGGGGCCGGCCAGCCCCAGCATTTT
>TRBD1|TRBJ2-7|.|TRBV5-1
CASSSPPTGYSYEQYF
TGCGCCAGCAGCTCCCCACCGACAGGGTACTCCTACGAGCAGTACTTC
>.|TRBJ2-7|.|TRBV5-1
CASSWDTTYEQYF
TGCGCCAGCAGTTGGGACACAACCTACGAGCAGTACTTC
>.|TRBJ1-2|.|TRBV18
CASSPPGRGTGYGYTF
TGTGCCAGCTCACCACCGGGCAGGGGAACAGGCTATGGCTACACCTTC
>.|TRBJ1-3|once|TRBV7-2
CASSFQGLTGNTIYF
TGTGCCAGCAGCTTCCAGGGTTTGACTGGAAACACCATATATTTT
>.|TRBJ2-5|.|TRBV24-1
CATWWRGRMKLETQYF
TGTGCCACCTGGTGGAGGGGGCGCATGAAACTGGAGACCCAGTACTTC
>TRBD1|TRBJ1-3|.|TRBV5-1
CASSPVGTAGNTIYF
TGCGCCAGCAGCCCCGTCGGGACAGCTGGAAACACCATATATTTT
>TRBD1|TRBJ1-2|.|TRBV5-1
CASSPMGGNRDSFPYGYTF
TGCGCCAGCAGCCCGATGGGGGGAAACCGGGACAGCTTTCCATATGGCTACACCTTC
>.|TRBJ1-1|.|TRBV5-4
CASSSGGSTEAFF
TGTGCCAGCAGCTCGGGCGGGAGCACTGAAGCTTTCTTT
>TRBD1|TRBJ1-1|.|TRBV6-1
CASSEMWTGQAFF
TGTGCCAGCAGTGAAATGTGGACAGGTCAAGCTTTCTTT
>.|TRBJ1-5|.|TRBV6-1
CASSGVGGNLNQPQHF
TGTGCCAGCAGTGGTGTCGGAGGAAACCTAAATCAGCCCCAGCATTTT
>TRBD1|TRBJ2-2|once|TRBV18
CASSPLPRGRITGELFF
TGTGCCAGCTCACCACTCCCCAGGGGGCGGATCACCGGGGAGCTGTTTTTT
>.|TRBJ1-2|few|TRBV4-1
CASSQDAMRGIYGYTF
TGCGCCAGCAGCCAAGATGCTATGCGGGGCATCTATGGCTACACCTTC
>.|TRBJ2-1|.|TRBV6-2/TRBV6-3
CASSYSSGNEQFF
TGTGCCAGCAGTTACAGCAGCGGGAATGAGCAGTTCTTC
>TRBD2|TRBJ2-1|.|TRBV7-9
CASSYPSGGSYNEQFF
TGTGCCAGCAGCTATCCTAGCGGGGGCTCCTACAATGAGCAGTTCTTC
>.|TRBJ2-5|.|TRBV2
CASSVQNGETQYF
TGTGCCAGCAGTGTTCAGAATGGAGAGACCCAGTACTTC
>.|TRBJ1-2|.|TRBV3-1/TRBV3-2
CASSLELEGYTF
TGTGCCAGCAGCCTAGAACTGGAGGGCTACACCTTC
>.|TRBJ1-5|.|TRBV5-8
CASSSQLYSNQPQHF
TGTGCCAGCAGCTCGCAACTTTATAGCAATCAGCCCCAGCATTTT
>.|TRBJ2-7|.|TRBV19
CASKSREGSEQYF
TGTGCCAGTAAATCCCGGGAAGGGAGCGAGCAGTACTTC
>TRBD1|TRBJ2-7|.|TRBV5-4
CASSRGPNRAYEQYF
TGTGCCAGCAGCAGGGGGCCGAACAGAGCCTACGAGCAGTACTTC
>.|TRBJ1-3|.|TRBV6-5
CASRPAGGNTIYF
TGTGCCAGCAGACCCGCCGGGGGAAACACCATATATTTT
>TRBD2|TRBJ2-5|.|TRBV11-1
CASSSGSGVRETQYF
TGTGCCAGCAGCTCTGGTAGCGGGGTCAGAGAGACCCAGTACTTC
>TRBD2|TRBJ2-5|.|TRBV6-2/TRBV6-3
CASSSGGLADIAQETQYF
TGTGCCAGCAGTTCGGGAGGACTAGCGGATATAGCTCAAGAGACCCAGTACTTC
>TRBD2|TRBJ2-3|once|TRBV11-2
CASSLLLAGGVDTQYF
TGTGCCAGCAGCCTCCTTCTAGCGGGAGGGGTAGATACGCAGTATTTT
>TRBD1|TRBJ1-1|.|TRBV13
CASSSRGRDTEAFF
TGTGCCAGCAGCTCCAGGGGGCGGGACACTGAAGCTTTCTTT
>.|TRBJ2-3|few|TRBV7-9
CASSLGQTTDTQYF
TGTGCCAGCAGCTTAGGACAGACCACAGATACGCAGTATTTT
>.|TRBJ1-5|.|TRBV19
CASTRTVNQPQHF
TGTGCCAGTACCCGGACTGTTAATCAGCCCCAGCATTTT
>TRBD1|TRBJ1-3|.|TRBV11-2
CASSLIQGARGNTIYF
TGTGCCAGCAGCTTAATACAGGGGGCGCGGGGAAACACCATATATTTT
>.|TRBJ1-5|.|TRBV6-1
CASSDFDPWAEGHNQPQHF
TGTGCCAGCAGTGATTTTGACCCATGGGCGGAGGGCCATAATCAGCCCCAGCATTTT